Below, 9 T cell receptor beta chains from the same sample are listed, as sequenced in a study of tissue T cells after allogeneic stem cell transplantation. Repertoires were generated with immunoSEQ multiplex PCR, while TCRdb's copy carries only in-frame clones and drops some. The repertoire holds 5,500 to 8,000 clones, with approximately 51% as singletons. Time point of the sample: mouse harvest day 7 after allogeneic transplant. The graft held 10^6 splenic CD5+ T cells and 10^7 T-cell-depleted bone marrow cells. The sample consisted of lymph node tissue. The receptors come from a female BALB/c mouse given C57BL/6 T cells with graft-versus-host disease after an allogeneic hematopoietic cell transplant.

This clone turned up a few times. These gene names are mouse names. The CDR3 end lies 1 residue beyond the end of the read and is filled in from the germline J gene. The chain recombines TRBV19 with TRBJ1-3; perhaps TRBD1 as D (5 bases). CDR3 length: 14 residues. Trimming shortened V by 0 bases and J by 3 bases, and 7 bases separated the two germline ends. Germline CDR1 and CDR2: FNHDT and SITEND (reference sequence). The DNA read from the CDR3 is TGTGCCAGCAGTATAGGCAGGGATGGAAATACGCTCTAT. Translation: CASSIGRDGNTLY. The CDR3 in full is CASSIGRDGNTLYF. The full variable domain, in which reference TRBV19 and TRBJ1-3 provide the parts outside the CDR3, is GGIITQTPKFLIGQEGQKLTLKCQQNFNHDTMYWYRQDSGKGLRLIYYSITENDLQKGDLSEGYDASREKKSSFSLTVTSAQKNEMAVFLCASSIGRDGNTLYFGEGSRLIVV.

This clone was seen once. Here the gene names and germline are mouse. The observed sequence ends 1 residue before the CDR3 terminus, with the missing tail filled in from the germline J gene. The J gene is TRBJ2-5, the V gene TRBV12-1; 11 bases match TRBD2. V was clipped by 1 base and J by 3 bases; unmatched bases: 2. CDR3 length equals 15 residues. The germline V gene encodes CDR1 SGHSN and CDR2 HYEKVE. CDR3 DNA, as far as it was read: TGTGCCAGCTCTCTGAGACTGGGGGGGCAAGACACCCAGTAC. This gives the protein CASSLRLGGQDTQY. The complete CDR3 reads CASSLRLGGQDTQYF.

To note about this clone: Gene labels here are mouse ones. The CDR3 is cut off 1 residue early in the read; its end comes from the germline J gene. The chain carries TRBV15 and TRBJ2-4; weak D call: TRBD1 (5 bases). Germline loops: CDR1 SGHND, CDR2 FRSKSL. This CDR3 is built from 13 residues. The V end was cut by 6 bases, the J end by 0 bases, with 7 bases between. The covered CDR3 bases are TGTGCCAGCAGCCAGGGTAGTCAAAACACCTTGTAC. As protein: CASSQGSQNTLY. The full CDR3 protein is CASSQGSQNTLYF.

This clone was counted between two and nine times. These gene names are mouse names. The read halts 1 residue ahead of the CDR3 end, with the missing end drawn from the germline J gene. This sequence joins TRBV20 and TRBJ1-1; possible D gene TRBD1, 5 bases. Trimming cost V 1 base and J 3 bases, with 6 bases left between them. This CDR3 is 12 amino acids long. CDR1 and CDR2 from the germline V gene are GFQATS and STVNSAI. The sequenced part of the CDR3 DNA is TGTGGTGCTAGGGGGACACACACAGAAGTCTTC. Translation gives CGARGTHTEVF. The CDR3 reads in full as CGARGTHTEVFF.

As regards this clone: The gene symbols are mouse symbols. The read terminates 1 residue before the CDR3 end, so the remaining end is supplied by the germline J gene. The chain uses TRBV23 and TRBJ2-3; no DNA check was done on the table's D call, TRBD1. Germline lookup yields CDR1 KGHTA and CDR2 FQNQQP. The CDR3 has 14 residues. Partial CDR3 DNA: TGCTCCAGCAGCAACAGGGGAGGTGCAGAAACGCTGTAT. Translated: CSSSNRGGAETLY. The full CDR3 is CSSSNRGGAETLYF.

Note on this clone: Genes and germline come from the mouse. The CDR3 protein is CASGGGLSDYTF. The covered CDR3 bases are TGTGCCAGCGGTGGGGGTCTCTCCGACTACACC. The V and J genes are TRBV13-2 and TRBJ1-2, with D hard to call. The read halts 1 residue ahead of the CDR3 end, with the missing end drawn from the germline J gene. The germline CDR1 and CDR2 sequences are NNHNN and SYGAGS (reference sequence). V was cut by 3 bases and J by 4 bases, with 7 bases left in between. This CDR3 has 12 residues.

Of note for this clone: All gene names here are mouse names. CDR3 DNA (partial): TGTGCCAGCAGTCTCGACAGGGGTGGTGGAAATACGCTCTAT. Its protein is CASSLDRGGGNTLY. The CDR3 in its entirety is CASSLDRGGGNTLYF. The J gene is TRBJ1-3, the V gene TRBV26, with 8 bases aligning to TRBD1. The sequence runs out 1 residue before the end of the CDR3; the remainder is reconstructed from the germline J gene. This CDR3 has 15 amino acids. Germline V gene sequence: CDR1 KGHPV, CDR2 FQNQEV (reference sequence). The junction had 4 bases not matched to a gene; V was cut back by 3 bases and J by 3 bases.

A word on this clone: These gene names are mouse names. The read is 1 residue too short to cover the CDR3 end, so that end is filled in from the germline J gene. The chain recombines TRBV14 with TRBJ1-3; no definite D call. Trimming pared 4 bases from V and 7 bases from J, leaving 9 bases between. Germline CDR1 and CDR2: SGHDT and FRDEAV. The CDR3 sequence is 12 residues long. CDR3 bases read: TGTGCCAGCAGTGTCAAAGGGAATACGCTCTAT. Its protein is CASSVKGNTLY. The whole CDR3 protein reads CASSVKGNTLYF.

This clone showed up just once. Genes and germline are mouse. The CDR3 sequence: CASSPGGQGTLYF. The sequenced part of the CDR3 DNA is TGTGCCAGCAGCCCGGGGGGACAGGGCACCTTGTAC. The chain uses TRBV26 and TRBJ2-4, with TRBD1 matching over 9 bases. The read terminates 1 residue before the CDR3 end, so the remaining end is supplied by the germline J gene. This CDR3 comprises 13 residues. The V gene's germline CDR1 is KGHPV and CDR2 FQNQEV (reference sequence). V was clipped by 6 bases and J by 8 bases; unmatched bases: 6. Drawing the rest from reference TRBV26 and TRBJ2-4, the complete variable domain is NSKVIQTPRYLVKGQGQKAKMRCIPEKGHPVVFWYQQNKNNEFKFLINFQNQEVLQQIDMTEKRFSAECPSNSPCSLEIQSSEAGDSALYLCASSPGGQGTLYFGAGTRLSVL.